A single sample is the source of the 9 T cell receptor beta chains below, sequenced in a study of Tregs in tolerant kidney transplant recipients. Clones were read by immunoSEQ multiplex PCR, and TCRdb kept only the in-frame ones, dropping some. This table has approximately 15,000 clones, about four fifths appearing once. The source material was Tregs from blood, sampled before the transplant. The receptors shown here come from a human donor who received a combined kidney and bone marrow transplant.

V and J are TRBV6-5 and TRBJ1-1, with no clear D. V was clipped by 5 bases and J by 1 base, with 11 bases between them. The CDR3 loop spans 14 amino acids. Germline values: CDR1 MNHEY, CDR2 SVGAGI. The CDR3 is CASSLRTWNTEAFF. The CDR3, as DNA: TGTGCCAGCAGTCTCCGGACTTGGAACACTGAAGCTTTCTTT.

This clone was observed a handful of times. The rearrangement joins TRBV6-5 to TRBJ1-4, with 10 bases lining up with TRBD1. Trimming at V came to 2 bases and at J to 7 bases, leaving 4 bases not matched to a gene. The CDR3 runs 15 residues. Per the germline V gene, CDR1 is MNHEY and CDR2 is SVGAGI. CDR3 loop: CASSYVGTGVEKLFF. CDR3 bases: TGTGCCAGCAGTTACGTAGGGACAGGGGTTGAAAAACTGTTTTTT.

V gene TRBV6-5 combines with J gene TRBJ2-2, with 7 bases that match TRBD1. The V gene end was trimmed by 4 bases and the J gene end by 2 bases; junction bases not matched to a gene: 4. Germline V lookup: CDR1 MNHEY, CDR2 SVGAGI. This CDR3 is built from 15 residues. The CDR3 loop reads CASSSGTANTGELFF. In DNA, the CDR3 is TGTGCCAGCAGTTCCGGGACAGCTAACACCGGGGAGCTGTTTTTT.

V is TRBV19 and J is TRBJ2-7; D not resolved. V shed 5 bases and J shed 6 bases, with 11 bases lying between them. CDR1 LNHDA and CDR2 SQIVND come from the germline V gene (reference sequence). CDR3 length equals 12 residues. CDR3 DNA sequence: TGTGCCAGTAGTTACCTTTTCGGCGAGCAGTACTTC. Translating gives CASSYLFGEQYF.

CDR3 loop: CATKPRGRNTEAFF. In DNA, the CDR3 is TGTGCCACCAAACCCAGGGGACGGAACACTGAAGCTTTCTTT. The chain is built from TRBV15 and TRBJ1-1; D is perhaps TRBD1 (6 bases). Germline V lookup: CDR1 LNHNV, CDR2 YYDKDF (reference sequence). This CDR3 is built from 14 residues. Trimming removed 7 bases at V and 1 base at J, with 13 bases between.

The J gene is TRBJ2-1, the V gene TRBV30; D possibly corresponds to TRBD2 (6 bases). The V end lost 5 bases, the J end lost 0 bases, and 23 bases lay between the germline ends. The CDR3 has 18 residues. CDR1 and CDR2 (germline): GTSNPN, SVGIG (reference sequence). CDR3 sequence reads: CAWPMGGSVQSSYNEQFF. CDR3 bases: TGTGCCTGGCCGATGGGGGGAAGCGTCCAAAGCTCCTACAATGAGCAGTTCTTC.

This chain links TRBV5-1 with TRBJ2-1; D not certain. Looked up from germline, CDR1 is SGHRS and CDR2 is YFSETQ. V lost 0 bases and J 5 bases, leaving 12 bases between the germline ends. This CDR3 comprises 15 residues. The CDR3 DNA follows: TGCGCCAGCAGCTTGGCCCTAGGTGCCCACAATGAGCAGTTCTTC. Protein: CASSLALGAHNEQFF.

The chain carries TRBV19 and TRBJ1-2; a possible D gene is TRBD1 (6 bases). CDR1 is LNHDA and CDR2 is SQIVND in the germline V gene (reference sequence). V was shortened by 3 bases and J by 4 bases, with 21 bases between the two germline ends. This CDR3 spans 17 amino acids. CDR3 DNA: TGTGCCAGTAGTATTTTTGGAGCGGGACAAGGGCTCTATGGCTACACCTTC. Translated, it gives CASSIFGAGQGLYGYTF.

This clone was seen only a few times. This sequence joins TRBV5-1 and TRBJ1-2, with D unclear. Germline CDR1 is SGHRS and CDR2 is YFSETQ. The CDR3 runs 14 residues. The V end was cut by 7 bases, the J end by 5 bases, with 18 bases between. The CDR3 reads CASGHSGGRYGYTF. In DNA, the CDR3 is TGCGCCAGCGGCCATAGTGGAGGTCGGTATGGCTACACCTTC.